One T cell receptor beta chain is described in this entry. Its target is not known. This entry is derived from a study of shared clonotypes between healthy human individuals. V was clipped by 0 bases and J by 10 bases; unmatched bases: 8. The germline V gene encodes CDR1 SGHRS and CDR2 YFSETQ. The CDR3 extends over 15 amino acids. It was across several immunoSEQ plates that each subset's genomic DNA was evenly split. Unsorted PBMC samples were amplified in replicate PCRs containing about 300 ng DNA, roughly 30,000 T cell genomes. The data were produced by immunoSEQ multiplex PCR, yet TCRdb's version contains in-frame clones alone and is incomplete. The data contain about 560,000 clones, around 78% of them singletons. Overall study findings and caveats: Few donors limited the genetic and exposure-history diversity represented.

The study enrolled healthy HIV-negative adults without recent acute infections or vaccinations as donors. Sample: PBMCs. The TCR originated in a woman between 40 and 55 years old in good health. Some clones in this sample may be carry-over from other donors' samples. The chain has TRBV5-1 and TRBJ1-4, with 8 bases that match TRBD1. As DNA, the CDR3 is TGCGCCAGCAGCTTGGACTCCGGGACAGGAGGAAAACTGTTTTTT. Translating it yields CASSLDSGTGGKLFF.